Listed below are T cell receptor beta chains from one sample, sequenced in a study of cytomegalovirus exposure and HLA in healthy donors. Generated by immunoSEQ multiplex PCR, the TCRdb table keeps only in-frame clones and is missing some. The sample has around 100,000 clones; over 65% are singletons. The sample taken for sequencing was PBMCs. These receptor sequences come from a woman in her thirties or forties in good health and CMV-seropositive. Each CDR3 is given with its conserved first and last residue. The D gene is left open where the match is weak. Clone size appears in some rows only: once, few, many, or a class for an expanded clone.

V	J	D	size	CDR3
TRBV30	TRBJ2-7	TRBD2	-	CASTLSSGVDEQYF
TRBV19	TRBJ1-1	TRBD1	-	CASARQGKNTEAFF
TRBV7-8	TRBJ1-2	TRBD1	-	CASSYRTGGANYGYTF
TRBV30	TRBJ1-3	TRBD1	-	CAWSPRDRSSGNTIYF
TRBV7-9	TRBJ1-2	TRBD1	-	CASSLPPDRGQGYGYTF
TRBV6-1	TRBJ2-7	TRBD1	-	CASSEAGDRDFYEQYF
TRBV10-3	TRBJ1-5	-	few	CAISDGSQPQHF
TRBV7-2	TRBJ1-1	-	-	CASSSPGQEAFF
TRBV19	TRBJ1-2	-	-	CASKGELLNYGYTF
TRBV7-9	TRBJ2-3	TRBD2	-	CASSLMLAGSTDTQYF
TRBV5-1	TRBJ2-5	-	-	CASSLMSGEETQYF
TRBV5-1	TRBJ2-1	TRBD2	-	CASSPPSGGPLNEQFF
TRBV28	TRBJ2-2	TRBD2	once	CASSLPWVAGEKVGAAGELFF
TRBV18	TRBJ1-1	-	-	CASSPLGSDTEAFF
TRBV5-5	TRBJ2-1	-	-	CASSNPPGNEQFF
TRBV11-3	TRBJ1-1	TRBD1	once	CASSRDRAVTEAFF
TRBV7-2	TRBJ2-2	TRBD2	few	CASSRRRLAGKNTGELFF
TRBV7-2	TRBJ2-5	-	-	CASSFYRDDQETQYF
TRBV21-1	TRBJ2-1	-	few	CASSKLDRGQRAPYNEQFF
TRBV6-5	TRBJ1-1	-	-	CASSYRLEGNTEAFF
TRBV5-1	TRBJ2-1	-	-	CASSPPVSDEQFF
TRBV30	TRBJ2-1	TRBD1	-	CAGKRDRGIYEQFF
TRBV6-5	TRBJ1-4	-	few	CATSSGESTNEKLFF
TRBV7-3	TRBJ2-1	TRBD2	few	CASSLRGGGGSYNEQFF
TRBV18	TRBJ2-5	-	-	CASSPPDSSRTQYF
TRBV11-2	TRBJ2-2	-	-	CASSQSPRGPRIGELFF
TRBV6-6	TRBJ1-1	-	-	CASSSPGGRGNTEAFF
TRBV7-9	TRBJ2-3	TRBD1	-	CASSLGQGRDTQYF
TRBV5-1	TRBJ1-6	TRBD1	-	CASRPGQAASPLHF
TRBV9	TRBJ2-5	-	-	CASSSGIQETQYF
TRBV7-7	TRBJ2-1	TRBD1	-	CASSSDRGLYNEQFF
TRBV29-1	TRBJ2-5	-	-	CSSGRGGETQYF
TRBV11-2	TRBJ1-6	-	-	CASSYSGGNGSPLHF
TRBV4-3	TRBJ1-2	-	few	CASSQEGKGEMRGYTF
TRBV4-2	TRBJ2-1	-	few	CASSQEEYTGTPWSNEQFF
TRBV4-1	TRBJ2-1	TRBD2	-	CASSQTTSGGAGEQFF
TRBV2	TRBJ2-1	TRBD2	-	CASTLPAGLAGNEQFF
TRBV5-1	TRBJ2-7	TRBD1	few	CASSLMRTGDLEQYF
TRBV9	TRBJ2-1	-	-	CASSPQGWGADREQFF
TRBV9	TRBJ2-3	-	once	CASSVDPRGSTDTQYF